This T cell receptor (beta chain) comes out of a study of beta chain features in type 1 diabetes. Reverse transcribing all isolated RNA meant expressed TCRB transcripts were sequenced. Only in-frame clones appear in the TCRdb table, and some are missing; sequencing was by immunoSEQ multiplex PCR. The sample shows a few hundred thousand clones, around 16% of them seen only once. Germline loops: CDR1 MNHEY, CDR2 SVGAGI. V dropped 2 bases and J dropped 6 bases, with 8 bases sitting between them. The CDR3 totals 13 residues. This clone has more than one count but fewer than ten. Its antigen is not identified. Overall study results and limits: Among all four CD4+ subsets, Type 1 diabetes patients had TCRB CDR3s that were moderately but significantly shorter.

This sequence joins TRBV6-5 and TRBJ2-1, with TRBD2 as a possible D gene (6 bases). The receptor comes from a man aged 25 to 40 with type 1 diabetes. The sample taken for sequencing was naive CD4+ T cells from blood. CDR3 amino acids: CASSYGGSNEQFF. The CDR3 DNA follows: TGTGCCAGCAGTTACGGGGGGAGCAATGAGCAGTTCTTC.